A single sample gave rise to the 5 T cell receptor beta chains below, sequenced in a study of brain T cells in children with intractable seizures. Generated by immunoSEQ multiplex PCR, the TCRdb table keeps only in-frame clones and is missing some. The sample holds roughly 110,000 clones, around 94% seen once. This sample comprised peripheral blood, obtained at surgery. The receptors were gathered from a boy younger than two with hemimegalencephaly and intractable seizures.

The chain employs TRBV5-1 and TRBJ1-4; 9 bases fit TRBD1. Germline V gives CDR1 SGHRS, CDR2 YFSETQ. Germline trimming cut 4 bases from V and 7 bases from J; bases unmatched to any gene: 8. There are 15 residues in the CDR3. In nucleotides, the CDR3 is TGCGCCAGCAGCCCAGCTGACAGGGGGGGTGAAAAACTGTTTTTT. Amino acid sequence: CASSPADRGGEKLFF.

V is TRBV27 and J is TRBJ1-2; D is unclear. This CDR3 is 14 amino acids long. V lost 6 bases and J lost 6, with 17 bases in between. Germline V lookup: CDR1 MNHEY, CDR2 SMNVEV (reference sequence). CDR3 sequence: CASRRYGEGNGYTF. DNA of the CDR3: TGTGCCAGCAGACGGTACGGGGAGGGAAATGGCTACACCTTC.

This clone appeared a few times. The chain combines TRBV4-1 with TRBJ1-6; D unresolved. The CDR3 sequence is 14 residues long. V was clipped by 5 bases and J by 7 bases, with 12 bases between them. Germline V gives CDR1 MGHRA, CDR2 YSYEKL. CDR3 loop: CASSIRGTNSPLHF. CDR3 DNA: TGCGCCAGCAGCATCCGGGGTACCAATTCACCCCTCCACTTT.

The V call is TRBV5-1, the J call TRBJ2-6, with D unresolved. The length of the CDR3 is 19 residues. The germline gives CDR1 SGHRS, CDR2 YFSETQ. V lost 2 bases and J lost 0, with 18 bases in between. Written as DNA, the CDR3 is TGCGCCAGCAGCTTTGAGTGGGGTCCTCCCCTCTCTGGGGCCAACGTCCTGACTTTC. It encodes CASSFEWGPPLSGANVLTF.

This rearrangement joins TRBV5-1 to TRBJ2-3, with 14 positions matching TRBD2. Germline CDR1 and CDR2: SGHRS and YFSETQ. Losses at the gene ends were 4 bases for V and 2 bases for J; bases not matched to a gene: 9. CDR3 length: 18 residues. Here the CDR3 DNA reads TGCGCCAGCAGCCCCGGACTAGCGGGAGGACGGATCACAGATACGCAGTATTTT. Translated: CASSPGLAGGRITDTQYF.